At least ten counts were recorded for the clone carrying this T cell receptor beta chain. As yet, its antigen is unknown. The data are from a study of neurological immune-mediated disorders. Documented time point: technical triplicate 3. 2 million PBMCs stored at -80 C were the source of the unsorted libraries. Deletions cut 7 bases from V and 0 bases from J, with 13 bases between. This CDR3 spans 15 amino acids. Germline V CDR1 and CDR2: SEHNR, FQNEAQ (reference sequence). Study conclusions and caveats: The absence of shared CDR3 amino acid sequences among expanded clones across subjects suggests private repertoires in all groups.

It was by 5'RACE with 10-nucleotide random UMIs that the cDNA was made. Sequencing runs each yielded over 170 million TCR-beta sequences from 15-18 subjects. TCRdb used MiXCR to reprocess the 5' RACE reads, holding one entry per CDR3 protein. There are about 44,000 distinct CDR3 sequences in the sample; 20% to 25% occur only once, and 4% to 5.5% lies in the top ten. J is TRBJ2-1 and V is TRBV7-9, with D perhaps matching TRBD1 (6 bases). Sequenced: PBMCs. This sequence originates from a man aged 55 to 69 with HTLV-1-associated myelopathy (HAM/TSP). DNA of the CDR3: TGTGCCAGCAATTCTGGGGACACCTCCTACAATGAGCAGTTCTTC. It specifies CASNSGDTSYNEQFF.